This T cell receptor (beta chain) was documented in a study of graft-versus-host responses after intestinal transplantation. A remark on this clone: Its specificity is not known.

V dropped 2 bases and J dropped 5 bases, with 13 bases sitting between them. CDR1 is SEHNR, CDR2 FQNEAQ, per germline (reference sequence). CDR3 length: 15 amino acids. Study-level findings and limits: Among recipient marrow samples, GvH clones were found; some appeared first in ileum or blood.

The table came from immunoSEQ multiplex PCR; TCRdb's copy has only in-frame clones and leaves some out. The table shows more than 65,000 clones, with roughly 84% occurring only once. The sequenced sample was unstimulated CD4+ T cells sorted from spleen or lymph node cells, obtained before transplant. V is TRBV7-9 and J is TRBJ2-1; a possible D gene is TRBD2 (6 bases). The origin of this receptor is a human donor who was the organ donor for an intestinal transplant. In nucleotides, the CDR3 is TGTGCCAGCAGCTTATCGCGGGGCCGGGACAATGAGCAGTTCTTC. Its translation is CASSLSRGRDNEQFF. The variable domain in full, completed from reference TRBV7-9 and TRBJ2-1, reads DTGVSQNPRHKITKRGQNVTFRCDPISEHNRLYWYRQTLGQGPEFLTYFQNEAQLEKSRLLSDRFSAERPKGSFSTLEIQRTEQGDSAMYLCASSLSRGRDNEQFFGPGTRLTVL.